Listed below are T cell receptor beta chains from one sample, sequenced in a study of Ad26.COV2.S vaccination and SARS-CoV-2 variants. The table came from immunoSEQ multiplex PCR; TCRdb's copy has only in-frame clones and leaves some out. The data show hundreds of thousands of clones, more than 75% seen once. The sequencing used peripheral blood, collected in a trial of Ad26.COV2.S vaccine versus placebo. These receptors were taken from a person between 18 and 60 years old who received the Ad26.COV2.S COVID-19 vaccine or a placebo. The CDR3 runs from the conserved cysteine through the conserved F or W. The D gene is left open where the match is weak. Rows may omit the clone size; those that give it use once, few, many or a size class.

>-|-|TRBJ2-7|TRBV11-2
TGTGCCAGCAGCTTAGTGGGCGACCCGAATCCCTACGAGCAGTACTTC
CASSLVGDPNPYEQYF
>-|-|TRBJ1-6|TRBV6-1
TGTGCCAGCAGTGACGGGAGCTCCTATAATTCACCCCTCCACTTT
CASSDGSSYNSPLHF
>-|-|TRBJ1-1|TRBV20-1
TGCAGTGCTACCGTAAACACTGAAGCTTTCTTT
CSATVNTEAFF
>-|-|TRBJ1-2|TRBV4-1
TGCGCCAGCAGCCAAGATGAAGGCTGGGGTCTAGAAGGCTACACCTTC
CASSQDEGWGLEGYTF
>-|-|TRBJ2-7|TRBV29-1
TGCAGCGTTGCCCCGCCCGGCGAGCAGTACTTC
CSVAPPGEQYF
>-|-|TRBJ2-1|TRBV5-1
TGCGCCAGCAGCGCGTTCGGAGGGGAGCTCTTTGGCAATGAGCAGTTCTTC
CASSAFGGELFGNEQFF
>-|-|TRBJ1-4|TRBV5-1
TGCGCCAGCAGGCAGGGGACAACTAATGAAAAACTGTTTTTT
CASRQGTTNEKLFF
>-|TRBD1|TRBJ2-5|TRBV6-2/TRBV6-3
TGTGCCAGCAGTAATCGACAGGGGGTTTTGCAAGAGACCCAGTACTTC
CASSNRQGVLQETQYF
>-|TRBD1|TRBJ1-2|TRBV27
TGTGCCAGCAGTTTATCGGTACAGGGGATGAAAGGCTATGGCTACACCTTC
CASSLSVQGMKGYGYTF
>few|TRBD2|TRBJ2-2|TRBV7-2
TGTGCCAGCAGCCGGGGGGTAGCGGGGGCGTCCGCGGACACCGGGGAGCTGTTTTTT
CASSRGVAGASADTGELFF
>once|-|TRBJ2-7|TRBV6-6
TGTGCCACCGCGCAGACGGAGACCTACGAGCAGTACTTC
CATAQTETYEQYF